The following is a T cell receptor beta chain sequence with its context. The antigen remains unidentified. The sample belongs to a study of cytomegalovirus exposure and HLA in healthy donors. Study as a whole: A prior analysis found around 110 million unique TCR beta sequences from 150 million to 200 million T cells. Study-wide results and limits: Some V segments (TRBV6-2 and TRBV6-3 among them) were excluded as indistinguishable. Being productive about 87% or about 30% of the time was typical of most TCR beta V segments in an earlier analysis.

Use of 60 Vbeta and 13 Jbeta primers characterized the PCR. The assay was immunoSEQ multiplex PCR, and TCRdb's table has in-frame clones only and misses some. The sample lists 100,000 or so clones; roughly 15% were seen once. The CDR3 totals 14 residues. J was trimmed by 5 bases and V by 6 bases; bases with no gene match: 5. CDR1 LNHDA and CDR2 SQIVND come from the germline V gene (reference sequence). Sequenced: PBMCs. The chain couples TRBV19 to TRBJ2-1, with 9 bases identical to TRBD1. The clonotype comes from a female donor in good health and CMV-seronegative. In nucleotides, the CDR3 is TGTGCCAGTAGGCGGACAGGGGACCACAATGAGCAGTTCTTC. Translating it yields CASRRTGDHNEQFF.